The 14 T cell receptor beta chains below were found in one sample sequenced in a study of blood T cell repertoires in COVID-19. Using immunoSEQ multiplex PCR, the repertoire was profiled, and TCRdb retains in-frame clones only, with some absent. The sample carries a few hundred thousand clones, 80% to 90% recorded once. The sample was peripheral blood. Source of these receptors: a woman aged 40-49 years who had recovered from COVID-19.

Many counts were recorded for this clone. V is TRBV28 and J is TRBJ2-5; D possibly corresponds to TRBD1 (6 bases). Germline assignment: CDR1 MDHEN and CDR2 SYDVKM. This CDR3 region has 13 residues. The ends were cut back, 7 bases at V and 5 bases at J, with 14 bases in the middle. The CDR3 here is CASKRGGQETQYF. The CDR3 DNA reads TGTGCCAGCAAGCGAGGTGGACAGGAGACCCAGTACTTC.

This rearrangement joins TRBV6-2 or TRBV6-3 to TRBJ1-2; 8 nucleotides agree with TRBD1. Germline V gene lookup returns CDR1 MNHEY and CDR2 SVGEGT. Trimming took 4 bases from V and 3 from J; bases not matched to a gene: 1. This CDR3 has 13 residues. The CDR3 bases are TGTGCCAGCAGTTCGGGACAGGACTATGGCTACACCTTC. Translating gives CASSSGQDYGYTF.

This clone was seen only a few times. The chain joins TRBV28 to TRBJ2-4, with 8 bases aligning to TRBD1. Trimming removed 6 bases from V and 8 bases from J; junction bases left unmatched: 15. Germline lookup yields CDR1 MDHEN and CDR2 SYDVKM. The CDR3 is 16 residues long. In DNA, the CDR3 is TGTGCCAGCAGCCCGTCCGCAGGGGGCGTTGGAGACATTCAGTACTTC. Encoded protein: CASSPSAGGVGDIQYF.

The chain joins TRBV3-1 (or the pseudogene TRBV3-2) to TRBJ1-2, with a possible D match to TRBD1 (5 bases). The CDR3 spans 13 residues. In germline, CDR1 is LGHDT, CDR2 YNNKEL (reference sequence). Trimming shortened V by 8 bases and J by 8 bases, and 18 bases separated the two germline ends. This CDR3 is CASATGLGGGYTF. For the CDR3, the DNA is TGTGCCAGCGCTACGGGACTCGGTGGGGGCTACACCTTC.

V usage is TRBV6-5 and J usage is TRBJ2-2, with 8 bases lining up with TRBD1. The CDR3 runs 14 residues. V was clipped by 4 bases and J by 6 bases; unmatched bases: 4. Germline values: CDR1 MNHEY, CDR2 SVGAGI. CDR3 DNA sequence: TGTGCCAGCAGTTCGACAGGGGACTCCGGGGAGCTGTTTTTT. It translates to CASSSTGDSGELFF.

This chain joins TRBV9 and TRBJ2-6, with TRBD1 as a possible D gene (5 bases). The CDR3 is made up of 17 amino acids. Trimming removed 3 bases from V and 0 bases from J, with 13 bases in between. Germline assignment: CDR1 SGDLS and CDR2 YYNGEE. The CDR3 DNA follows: TGTGCCAGCAGCGCCTGGACACAACCCTCTGGGGCCAACGTCCTGACTTTC. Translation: CASSAWTQPSGANVLTF. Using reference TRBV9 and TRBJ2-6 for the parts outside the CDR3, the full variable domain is DSGVTQTPKHLITATGQRVTLRCSPRSGDLSVYWYQQSLDQGLQFLIQYYNGEERAKGNILERFSAQQFPDLHSELNLSSLELGDSALYFCASSAWTQPSGANVLTFGAGSRLTVL.

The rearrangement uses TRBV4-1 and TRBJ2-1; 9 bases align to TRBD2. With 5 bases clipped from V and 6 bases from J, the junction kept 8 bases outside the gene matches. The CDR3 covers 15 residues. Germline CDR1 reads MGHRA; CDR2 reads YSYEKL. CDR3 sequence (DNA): TGCGCCAGCAGCGATGCGGGGGGGCTGGGCAATGAGCAGTTCTTC. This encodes CASSDAGGLGNEQFF.

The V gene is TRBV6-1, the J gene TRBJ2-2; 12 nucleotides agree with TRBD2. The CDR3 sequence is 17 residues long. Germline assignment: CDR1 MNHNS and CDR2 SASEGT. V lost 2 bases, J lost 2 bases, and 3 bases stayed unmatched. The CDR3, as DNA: TGTGCCAGCAGTGAATCTAGCGGGGGGGCCAACACCGGGGAGCTGTTTTTT. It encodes CASSESSGGANTGELFF.

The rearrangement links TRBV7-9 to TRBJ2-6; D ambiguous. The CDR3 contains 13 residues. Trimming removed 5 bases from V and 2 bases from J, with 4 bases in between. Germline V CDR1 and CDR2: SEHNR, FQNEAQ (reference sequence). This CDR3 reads CASSPTGANVLTF. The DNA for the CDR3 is TGTGCCAGCAGCCCTACTGGGGCCAACGTCCTGACTTTC.

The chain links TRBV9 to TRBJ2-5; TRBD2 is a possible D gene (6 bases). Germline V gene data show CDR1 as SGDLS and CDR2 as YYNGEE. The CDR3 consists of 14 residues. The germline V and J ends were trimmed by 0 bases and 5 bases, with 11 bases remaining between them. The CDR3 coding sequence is TGTGCCAGCAGCGTAGCTACGGGGGTTGAGACCCAGTACTTC. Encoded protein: CASSVATGVETQYF.

CDR3 protein: CASSYDISEPYEQYF. The DNA for the CDR3 is TGTGCCAGCAGTTACGATATATCGGAGCCGTACGAGCAGTACTTC. The chain carries TRBV6-5 and TRBJ2-7; D unresolved. The germline V and J ends were trimmed by 2 bases and 4 bases, with 15 bases remaining between them. The CDR3 spans 15 residues. Germline V gives CDR1 MNHEY, CDR2 SVGAGI.

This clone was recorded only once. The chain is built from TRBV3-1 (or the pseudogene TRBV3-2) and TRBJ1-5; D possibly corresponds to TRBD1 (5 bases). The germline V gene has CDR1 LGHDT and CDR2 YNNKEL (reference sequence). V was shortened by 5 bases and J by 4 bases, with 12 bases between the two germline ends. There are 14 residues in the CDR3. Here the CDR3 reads CASSSQTGNQPQHF. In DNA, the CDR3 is TGTGCCAGCAGCTCACAAACAGGAAATCAGCCCCAGCATTTT.

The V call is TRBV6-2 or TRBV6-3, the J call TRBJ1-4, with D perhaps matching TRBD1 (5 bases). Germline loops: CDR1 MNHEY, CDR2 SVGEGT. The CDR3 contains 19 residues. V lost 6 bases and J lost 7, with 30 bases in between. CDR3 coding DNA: TGTGCCAGCAGCAAACCCGCAGGGACTATGGCAGGTCTCCCTGAAAAACTGTTTTTT. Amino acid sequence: CASSKPAGTMAGLPEKLFF.

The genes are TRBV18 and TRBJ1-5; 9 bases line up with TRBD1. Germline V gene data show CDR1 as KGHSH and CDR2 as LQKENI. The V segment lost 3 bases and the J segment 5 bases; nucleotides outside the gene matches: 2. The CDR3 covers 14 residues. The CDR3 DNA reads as TGTGCCAGCTCACCGACAGGGGGTGATCAGCCCCAGCATTTT. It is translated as CASSPTGGDQPQHF.